At least ten counts were recorded for the clone carrying this T cell receptor beta chain. The antigen remains unidentified. CDR1 GTSNPN and CDR2 SVGIG come from the germline V gene (reference sequence). The V and J ends lost 3 bases and 3 bases respectively, with 14 bases between them. The CDR3 consists of 14 residues. TCR beta CDR3 region amplification was performed from RNA transcripts. During a first-round RT-PCR of the TCR CDR3, the HTBI primer set was used. TCRdb reprocessed the multiplex PCR reads with MiXCR, giving one entry per CDR3 protein. Of some 550,000 distinct CDR3 sequences in the sample, roughly 20% are singletons; the top ten hold about 26%. Calling Graves' hyperthyroidism stable meant ophthalmopathy did not progress within 18 months. The sample is drawn from a study of T cells in Graves' hyperthyroidism and ophthalmopathy. Study-level points and caveats: Blood held most thyroid clonotypes expanded above 0.001 frequency.

This TCR derives from a man between 18 and 35 years old with Graves' hyperthyroidism. Sequences were obtained from blood. V and J are TRBV30 and TRBJ1-2, with D perhaps TRBD1 (6 bases). The CDR3 DNA sequence: TGTGCCTGGAGACAGGGTGTGGGTGACTATGGCTACACCTTC. Its translation is CAWRQGVGDYGYTF.